Given below is one T cell receptor (beta chain) in context. Original analysis: Estimation of nucleated cell counts was performed using reference gene primer amplification. TCRdb keeps only in-frame clones here, not all; method: immunoSEQ multiplex PCR. The V and J calls and clone size were taken over from that table, and D and trimming were inferred from the DNA. The table shows roughly 230,000 clones, with 88% occurring only once. These data belong to a study of blood T cell repertoires in COVID-19. Looking at the study overall: The study drew acute and convalescent COVID-19 samples from the United States, Italy and Spain. T cells, B-cell-depleted T cells, or PBMCs supplied cDNA or gDNA.

V was trimmed by 7 bases and J by 3 bases, leaving 20 bases between them. The CDR3 extends over 16 amino acids. CDR1 is ENHRY and CDR2 is SYGVKD in the germline V gene. This TCR came from a human donor in a cohort sampled during active COVID-19. This chain connects TRBV10-3 to TRBJ2-3; D might be TRBD2 (6 bases). Sequencing input: peripheral blood. CDR3 sequence reads: CAITTETGAVTDTQYF. CDR3 coding DNA: TGTGCCATCACCACGGAAACGGGAGCGGTGACAGATACGCAGTATTTT.